This T cell receptor (beta chain) is from a study of STAT3 mutations in large granular lymphocyte leukemia. Study findings and constraints: Every T-cell large granular lymphocyte leukemia patient had at least one immunodominant TCR beta clonotype.

Turning to this clone: Its cognate antigen is unknown.

The protocol was immunoSEQ multiplex PCR, while the TCRdb copy is restricted to in-frame clones and leaves out a portion. Here the sample spans about 5,500 clones, roughly 94% being singletons. Looked up from germline, CDR1 is LGHNT and CDR2 is FRNRAP. With V trimmed by 4 bases and J by 6 bases, 15 bases remained unmatched. The CDR3 is made up of 17 amino acids. The sample taken for sequencing was peripheral blood mononuclear cells. The chain combines TRBV12-5 with TRBJ2-3; 8 bases map to TRBD2. This clonotype was sampled from a man in his sixties with T-cell large granular lymphocyte leukemia. Some clones in this sample may be carry-over from other donors' samples. The DNA of the CDR3 is TGTGCTAGTGGTTCCTCTCGCGGGGTCCCGGGAGGGGATACGCAGTATTTT. Translated: CASGSSRGVPGGDTQYF.